This T cell receptor (beta chain) originates from a study of cytomegalovirus exposure and HLA in healthy donors. Concerning this clone itself: Its specificity is unknown.

Study results and limitations: Among donors in an Asian-associated ancestry cluster, a later analysis reportedly found fewer N-insertions than the roughly 680-donor mean. The likely origin of a cluster of highly shared sequence variants was a sequencing artifact.

From germline, CDR1 is MGHRA and CDR2 YSYEKL. With 4 bases removed from V and 3 bases from J, the gap between germline ends came to 15 bases. The CDR3 runs to 15 residues. With 60 Vbeta and 13 Jbeta primers, the PCR was carried out. The table came from immunoSEQ multiplex PCR; TCRdb's copy has only in-frame clones and leaves some out. This sample has over 100,000 clones, with around 70% found just once. The receptor's source is a man aged 25 to 40 in good health and CMV-seropositive. This sequence joins TRBV4-1 and TRBJ1-1, with D maybe TRBD1 (6 bases). Material: PBMCs. The CDR3 DNA reads TGCGCCAGCAGCCCTCATACAGGGAGGGACACTGAAGCTTTCTTT. It is translated as CASSPHTGRDTEAFF.